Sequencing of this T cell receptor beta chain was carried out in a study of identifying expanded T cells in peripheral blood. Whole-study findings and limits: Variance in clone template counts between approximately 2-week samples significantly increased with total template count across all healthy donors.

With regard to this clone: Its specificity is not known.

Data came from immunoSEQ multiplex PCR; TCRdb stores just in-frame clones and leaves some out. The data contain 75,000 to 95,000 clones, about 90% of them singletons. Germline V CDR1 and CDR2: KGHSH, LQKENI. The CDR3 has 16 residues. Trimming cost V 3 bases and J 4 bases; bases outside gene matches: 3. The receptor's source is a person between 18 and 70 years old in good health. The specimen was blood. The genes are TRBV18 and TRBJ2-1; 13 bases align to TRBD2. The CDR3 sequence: CASSPGLAGTYNEQFF. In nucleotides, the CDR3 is TGTGCCAGCTCACCGGGACTAGCGGGAACATACAATGAGCAGTTCTTC.